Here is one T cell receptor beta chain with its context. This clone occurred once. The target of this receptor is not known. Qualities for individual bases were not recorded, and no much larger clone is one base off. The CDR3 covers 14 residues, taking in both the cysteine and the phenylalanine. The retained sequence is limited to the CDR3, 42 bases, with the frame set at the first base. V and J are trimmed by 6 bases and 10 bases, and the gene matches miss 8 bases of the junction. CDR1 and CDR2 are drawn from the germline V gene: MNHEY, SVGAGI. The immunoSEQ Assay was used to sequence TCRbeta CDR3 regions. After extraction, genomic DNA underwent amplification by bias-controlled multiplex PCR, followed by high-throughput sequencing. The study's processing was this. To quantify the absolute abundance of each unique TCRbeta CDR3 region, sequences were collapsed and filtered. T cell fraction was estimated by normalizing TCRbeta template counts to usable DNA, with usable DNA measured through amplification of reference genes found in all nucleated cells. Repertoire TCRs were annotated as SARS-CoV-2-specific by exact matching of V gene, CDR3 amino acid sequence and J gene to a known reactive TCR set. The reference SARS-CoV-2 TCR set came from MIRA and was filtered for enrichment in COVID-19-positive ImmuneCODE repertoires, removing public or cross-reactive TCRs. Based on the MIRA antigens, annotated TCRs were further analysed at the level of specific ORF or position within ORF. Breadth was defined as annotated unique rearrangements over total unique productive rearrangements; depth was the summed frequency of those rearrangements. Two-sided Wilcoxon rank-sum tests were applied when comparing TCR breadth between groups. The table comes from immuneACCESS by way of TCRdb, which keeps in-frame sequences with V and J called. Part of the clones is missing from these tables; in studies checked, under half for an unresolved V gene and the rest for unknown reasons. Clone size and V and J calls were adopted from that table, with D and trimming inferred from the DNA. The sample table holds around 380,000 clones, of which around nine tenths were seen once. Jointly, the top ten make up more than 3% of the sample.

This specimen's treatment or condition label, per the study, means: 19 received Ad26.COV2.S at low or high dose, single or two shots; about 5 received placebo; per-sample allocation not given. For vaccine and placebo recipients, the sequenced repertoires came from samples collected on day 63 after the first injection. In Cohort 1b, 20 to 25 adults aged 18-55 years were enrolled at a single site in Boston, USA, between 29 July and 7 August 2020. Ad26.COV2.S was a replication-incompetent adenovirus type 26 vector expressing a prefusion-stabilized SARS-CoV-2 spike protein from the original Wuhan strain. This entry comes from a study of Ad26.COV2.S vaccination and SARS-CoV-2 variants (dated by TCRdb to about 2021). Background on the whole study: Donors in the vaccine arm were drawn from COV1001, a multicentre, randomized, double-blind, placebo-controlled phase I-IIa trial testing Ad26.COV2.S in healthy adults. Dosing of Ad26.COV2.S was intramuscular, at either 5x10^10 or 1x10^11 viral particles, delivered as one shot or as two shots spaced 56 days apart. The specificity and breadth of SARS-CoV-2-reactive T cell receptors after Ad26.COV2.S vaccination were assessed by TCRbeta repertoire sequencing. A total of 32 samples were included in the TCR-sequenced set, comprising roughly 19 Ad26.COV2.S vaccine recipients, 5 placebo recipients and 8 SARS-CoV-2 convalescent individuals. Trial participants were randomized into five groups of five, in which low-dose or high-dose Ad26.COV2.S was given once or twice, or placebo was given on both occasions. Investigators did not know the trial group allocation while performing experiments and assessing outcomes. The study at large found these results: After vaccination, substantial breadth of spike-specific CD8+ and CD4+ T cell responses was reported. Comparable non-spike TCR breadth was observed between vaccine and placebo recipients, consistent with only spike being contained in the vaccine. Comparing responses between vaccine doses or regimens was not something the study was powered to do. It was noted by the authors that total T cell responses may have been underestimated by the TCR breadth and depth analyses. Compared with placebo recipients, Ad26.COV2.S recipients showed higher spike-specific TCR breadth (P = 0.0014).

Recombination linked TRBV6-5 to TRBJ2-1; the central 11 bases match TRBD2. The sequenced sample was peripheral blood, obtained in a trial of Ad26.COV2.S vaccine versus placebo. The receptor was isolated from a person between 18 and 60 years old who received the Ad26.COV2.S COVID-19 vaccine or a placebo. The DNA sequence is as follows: TGTGCCAGCAGGAGGATAGCGGGGGGGAAAGAGCAGTTCTTC. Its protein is CASRRIAGGKEQFF.